Below, 2 T cell receptor beta chains from the same sample are listed, as sequenced in a study of T cell changes during pregnancy in multiple sclerosis. Libraries were prepared by immunoSEQ multiplex PCR; TCRdb keeps only in-frame clonotypes and omits some of them. There are about 23,000 clones in the sample; 70% to 90% occur only once, and roughly 0.99% lies in the top ten. This specimen was CD4+ T cells from peripheral blood mononuclear cells, taken in the first trimester of pregnancy. Every receptor here comes from a female donor in good health, enrolled as a control in a pregnancy study.

This chain links TRBV5-4 with TRBJ1-2, with 7 bases identical to TRBD1. V gave up 4 bases and J gave up 5 bases; unmatched junction bases: 17. The CDR3 is 17 residues long. The germline CDR1 and CDR2 sequences are SGHNT and YYREEE (reference sequence). CDR3 in amino acids: CASSPRGSPNNNYGYTF. CDR3 in DNA: TGTGCCAGCAGCCCCAGGGGGTCTCCAAATAATAATTATGGCTACACCTTC.

The V call is TRBV5-5, the J call TRBJ2-2; 11 nucleotides line up with TRBD1. Germline V CDR1 and CDR2: SGHKS, YYEKEE (reference sequence). The CDR3 spans 16 residues. V trimming: 4 bases; J trimming: 7 bases; junction bases outside the gene matches: 9. This chain's CDR3 is CASSRGQGALNGELFF. In DNA form, the CDR3 reads TGTGCCAGCAGCCGCGGACAGGGGGCATTGAACGGGGAGCTGTTTTTT.